This T cell receptor beta chain comes out of a study of cytomegalovirus exposure and HLA in healthy donors. Everyone who donated was a healthy bone marrow donor. The primer mix had 60 Vbeta and 13 Jbeta primers. Only in-frame clones appear in the TCRdb table, and some are missing; sequencing was by immunoSEQ multiplex PCR. Among approximately 76,000 clones, roughly two thirds were seen once, and the ten largest hold 15% to 20%. Sequenced material: PBMCs. The TCR was taken from a middle-aged woman in good health and CMV-seropositive.

The CDR3 DNA reads as TGTGCCACCAGCAGCCGACTAGCGGGAGGGATGGATACGCAGTATTTT. The encoded protein is CATSSRLAGGMDTQYF. The J gene is TRBJ2-3, the V gene TRBV15; 14 bases line up with TRBD2. J lost 6 bases, V lost 3 bases, and 5 bases had no gene match. CDR1 is LNHNV, CDR2 YYDKDF, per germline (reference sequence). The CDR3 has 16 residues.